This T cell receptor (beta chain) was retrieved from a study of identical twins listed by TCRdb under 2016. Regarding the study in general: To test whether fetal clonotypes persist, the study used deep sequencing on TCR alpha and beta repertoires from monozygotic twins, unrelated adults of various ages, and cord blood. To rule out contamination, replicate twin experiments were performed at different times with different library preparation protocols. What the work shows at the level of the full study, not this receptor alone: In monozygotic twins, out-of-frame TCR alpha sharing was systematically underestimated by recombination models, although the models agreed with sharing between unrelated individuals. Because the same donors could not be followed over many years, the conclusions relied on cross-sectional statistical analysis. The excess sharing between twins in beta out-of-frame sequences was weaker because fewer shared sequences reduced the signal-to-noise ratio. Fewer insertions were carried by abundant cord blood beta clonotypes; a weaker similar trend was observed in young adult naive repertoires, while no such trend was observed in memory repertoires. Zero-insertion analyses could be partly confounded by invariant T cells such as MAIT and iNKT, though diverse VJ usage argued against such confounding for most clonotypes. Compared with coincidental sharing between unrelated individuals, an excess of low generation-probability sequences was observed among out-of-frame TCR alpha sequences shared between twins.

Only healthy Caucasian donors were included. The twin cohort consisted of three pairs of female monozygotic twins, all aged 18 to 29 years. Peripheral blood mononuclear cells were the source from which RNA for the TCR libraries was isolated. Receptor amplification or capture employed 5' RACE. Instrument on record: Illumina HiSeq 2000. Template switching added a universal primer binding site, and the final cDNA carried a unique molecular identifier that allowed TCR cDNA molecules to be counted accurately. First-strand cDNA for TCR alpha and beta chains was synthesized from specific primers in the conserved constant-segment region. To control for contamination, every cDNA library carried two barcodes: a SMART-Mk sample barcode plus Illumina barcodes. Two successive PCR steps introduced TruSeq adapter sequences along with Illumina sample barcodes. The Illumina HiSeq platform was used with custom primers to sequence TCR alpha and beta cDNA libraries. Per the authors' processing: Raw reads were processed with MiGEC to extract unique molecular identifiers, and MiXCR was used to determine CDR3 positions. Recombination models were inferred per individual with the repgenHMM and IGoR tools using an EM algorithm. Shared clonotypes were analyzed with the tcR package in R, and sharing was normalized by the product of cloneset sizes. To study raw recombination without the effects of thymic and clonal selection, out-of-frame nonproductive sequences were analyzed. The raw public reads went through TCRdb reprocessing: fastp at Q25, MiXCR clone calling, in-frame beta chains kept. Identical CDR3 protein sequences are pooled into one entry, listed with their most common genes and DNA. The V and J calls were determined by TCRdb, not by the authors. For this sample the table gives around 690,000 distinct CDR3 sequences, of which around 20% were detected only once. The ten largest clones capture over 4% of the sample.

This clonotype was recorded many times. Its antigen is not yet known. The sample holds no much larger clone one base away, and base qualities are not on file. These same data were also listed under a study on T cells expressing NK-cell markers. That second report states: Three sorted T-cell subsets (CD3+CD56+NKG2C+, CD3+CD56+NKG2C- and CD3+CD56-NKG2C+) from fewer than 10 donors had their TCR beta-chain repertoires profiled. Among the eight sequenced donors, seven were HCMV-seropositive and one was HCMV-seronegative. To restrict sorting to alphabetaTCR-expressing T cells, an anti-gammadeltaTCR antibody was added in several experiments. In over five donors, the dominant CD3+CD56+NKG2C+ clonotypes were found to rank among the top 10 CD8+ clonotypes and to make up roughly 1.0-7.0% of CD8+ T cells. Those dominant clonotypes were again the most abundant among CD3+CD56-NKG2C+ cells in a handful of donors, at roughly 28.3-65%. Whether the expanded NKG2C-expressing T cell clones were specific for HCMV antigens was left unclear. Randomly selected healthy volunteers, three men and five women, were used as the eight sequenced donors. To determine HCMV serostatus, a commercial ELISA kit was used to detect HCMV-specific IgG in serum. For several donors, bulk peripheral blood T-cell repertoires were also sequenced from unsorted PBMC. MIGEC was used to demultiplex reads and group reads by UMI, and MiTCR was used to assemble and quantify clonotypes. Only TCR cDNA sequences supported by at least two reads were kept to exclude erroneous sequences. The tcR package was used for downstream repertoire analysis, with clonotypes matched between fractions based on CDR3 nucleotide sequence plus V segment. Antigen specificity was annotated against VDJdb with VDJmatch, allowing one amino acid substitution in CDR3.

The sequencing sample was made of PBMCs. The receptor was isolated from a woman aged 18 to 35 in good health.

The DNA reads as follows: TGCGCCAGCAGGATTACCGGGACGGCGAACACTGAAGCTTTCTTT. It is translated as CASRITGTANTEAFF. Here the chain combines TRBV10-1 and TRBJ1-1; the D gene is possibly TRBD1, with 5 bases matching. The V and J ends are trimmed by 6 bases and 1 base, leaving 15 bases between them. From a lookup of the germline V gene (reference sequence), CDR1 and CDR2 are WNHNN and SYGVQD. Inclusive of the bounding cysteine and phenylalanine, the CDR3 is 15 residues long. The retained sequence is limited to the CDR3, 45 bases, with the frame set at the first base.